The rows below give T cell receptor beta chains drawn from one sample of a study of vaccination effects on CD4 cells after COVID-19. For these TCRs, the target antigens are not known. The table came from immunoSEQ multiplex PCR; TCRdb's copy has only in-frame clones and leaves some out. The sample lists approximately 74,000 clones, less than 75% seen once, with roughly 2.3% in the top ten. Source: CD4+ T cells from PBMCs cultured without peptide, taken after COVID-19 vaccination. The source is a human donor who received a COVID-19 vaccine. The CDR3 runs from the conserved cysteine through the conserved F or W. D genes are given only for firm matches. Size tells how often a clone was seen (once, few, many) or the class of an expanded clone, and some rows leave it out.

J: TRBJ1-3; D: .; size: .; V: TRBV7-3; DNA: TGTGCCAGCAGCCTAGGAGGGGAAATTACTGGAAACACCATATATTTT; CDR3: CASSLGGEITGNTIYF
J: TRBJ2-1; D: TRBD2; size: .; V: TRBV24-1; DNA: TGTGCCACCAGTGGTACTAGCGACTACAATGAGCAGTTCTTC; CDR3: CATSGTSDYNEQFF
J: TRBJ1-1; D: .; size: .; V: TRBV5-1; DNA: TGCGCCAGCAGCCCAAGTACCAGGGAGGGGGCTGAAGCTTTCTTT; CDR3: CASSPSTREGAEAFF
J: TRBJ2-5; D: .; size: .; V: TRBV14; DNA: TGTGCCAGCAGCCAAGTCAACGGCGGCTGGGACTTC; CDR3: CASSQVNGGWDF
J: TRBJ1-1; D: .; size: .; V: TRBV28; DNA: TGTGCCAGCAGACAAAGTACAGGTGTGGTTTCTGAAGCTTTCTTT; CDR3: CASRQSTGVVSEAFF
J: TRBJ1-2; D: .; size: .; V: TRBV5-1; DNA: TGCGCCAGCAGCGGGAGCAATTCACTAGTTGGCTACACCTTC; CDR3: CASSGSNSLVGYTF
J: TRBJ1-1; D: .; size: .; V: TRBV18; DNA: TGTGCCAGCTCACCACCAGGGCAGCCCTACACTGAAGCTTTCTTT; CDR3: CASSPPGQPYTEAFF
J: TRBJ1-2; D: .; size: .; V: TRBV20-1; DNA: TGCAGTGCTACAGGGAACTATGGCTACACCTTC; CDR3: CSATGNYGYTF
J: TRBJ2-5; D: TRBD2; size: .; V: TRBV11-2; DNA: TGTGCCAGCAGTCAACCCCTAGCGGGGAGACAAGAGACCCAGTACTTC; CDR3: CASSQPLAGRQETQYF
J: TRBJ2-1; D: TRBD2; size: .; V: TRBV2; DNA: TGTGCCAGCAGGGAAGATCAGATACTAGCGGACTTTTACAATGAGCAGTTCTTC; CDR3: CASREDQILADFYNEQFF
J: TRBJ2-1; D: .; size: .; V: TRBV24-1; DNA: TGTGCCACCGGGGGTCCTGCGGGGTGGTACAATGAGCAGTTCTTC; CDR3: CATGGPAGWYNEQFF
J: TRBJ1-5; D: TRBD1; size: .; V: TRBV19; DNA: TGTGCCAGTAGTGCTAGGACAGGGGGTCAGCCCCAGCATTTT; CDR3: CASSARTGGQPQHF
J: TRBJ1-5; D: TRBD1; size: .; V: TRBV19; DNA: TGTGCCAGTAGTATAGGGACAGGGAATAGCAATCAGCCCCAGCATTTT; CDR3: CASSIGTGNSNQPQHF
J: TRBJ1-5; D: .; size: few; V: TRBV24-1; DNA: TGTGCCACCAGTGATAGAAGGGGTCAGCCCCAGCATTTT; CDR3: CATSDRRGQPQHF
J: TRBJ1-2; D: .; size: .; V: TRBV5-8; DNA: TGTGCCAGCAGCTTTTTTGGACATACCTTATATGGCTACACCTTC; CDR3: CASSFFGHTLYGYTF
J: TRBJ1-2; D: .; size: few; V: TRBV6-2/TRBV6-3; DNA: TGTGCCAGCAGTTACACCCCCAGAGGCTACACCTTC; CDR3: CASSYTPRGYTF
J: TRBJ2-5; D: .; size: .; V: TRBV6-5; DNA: TGTGCCAGCACCCCGGCGGGGTTAGGAGAGACCCAGTACTTC; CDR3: CASTPAGLGETQYF
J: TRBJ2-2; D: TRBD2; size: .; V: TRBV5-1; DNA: TGCGCCAGCAGCACGGGGGGGTCGAACACCGGGGAGCTGTTTTTT; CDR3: CASSTGGSNTGELFF
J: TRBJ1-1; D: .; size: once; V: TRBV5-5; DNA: TGTGCCAGCAGCTCCCTCCACCTTGAAGCTTTCTTT; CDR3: CASSSLHLEAFF
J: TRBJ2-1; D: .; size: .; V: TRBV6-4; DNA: TGTGCCAGCAGTGACTCGATTGGGGGTCACCCATACAATGAGCAGTTCTTC; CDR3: CASSDSIGGHPYNEQFF
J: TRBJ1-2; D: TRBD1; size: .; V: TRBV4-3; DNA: TGCGCCAGCAGCCAAGGGGACAGGGGGCCCTATGGCTACACCTTC; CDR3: CASSQGDRGPYGYTF
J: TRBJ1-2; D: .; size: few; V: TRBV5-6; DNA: TGTGCCAGCAGATTGACAGTTACTAACTATGGCTACACCTTC; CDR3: CASRLTVTNYGYTF
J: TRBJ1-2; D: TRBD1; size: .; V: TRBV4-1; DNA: TGCGCCAGCAGCCGGTCTGGGGTGCAGGGGGGAACTAACTATGGCTACACCTTC; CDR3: CASSRSGVQGGTNYGYTF
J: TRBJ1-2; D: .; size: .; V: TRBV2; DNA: TGTGCCAGGGCTGGGCAGAGCCGTGGCTACACCTTC; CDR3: CARAGQSRGYTF
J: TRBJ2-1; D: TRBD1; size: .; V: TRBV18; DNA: TGTGCCAGCTCAAGCGGACAGGCCAATGAGCAGTTCTTC; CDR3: CASSSGQANEQFF
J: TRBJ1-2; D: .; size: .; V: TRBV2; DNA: TGTGCCAGCAGGACCTTACAGGGCCAAAGCTATGGCTACACCTTC; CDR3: CASRTLQGQSYGYTF
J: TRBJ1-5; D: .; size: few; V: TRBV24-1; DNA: TGTGCCACCAGTGATGCCGGGACATTCCAGCATTTT; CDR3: CATSDAGTFQHF
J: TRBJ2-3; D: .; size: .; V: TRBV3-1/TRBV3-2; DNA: TGTGCCAGCAGCCAAGATCTACCGGGAACTCTGATTACAGATACGCAGTATTTT; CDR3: CASSQDLPGTLITDTQYF
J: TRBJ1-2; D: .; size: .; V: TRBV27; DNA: TGTGCCAGCAGTTTCTCGGGAGGGAGGAGCTATGGCTACACCTTC; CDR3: CASSFSGGRSYGYTF
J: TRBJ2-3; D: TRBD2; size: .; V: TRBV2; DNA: TGTGCCAGCCGTCCTAGCGGGGGTCCGACAGATACGCAGTATTTT; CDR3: CASRPSGGPTDTQYF
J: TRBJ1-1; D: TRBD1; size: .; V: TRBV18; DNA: TGTGCCAGCTCACCTGGACAGGGACCTGAAGCTTTCTTT; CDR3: CASSPGQGPEAFF
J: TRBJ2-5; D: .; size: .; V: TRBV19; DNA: TGTGCCAGTAAATCCCACCAAGAGACCCAGTACTTC; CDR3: CASKSHQETQYF
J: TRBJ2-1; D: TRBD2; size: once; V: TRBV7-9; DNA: TGTGCCAGCAGCGCCAGACTAGCCGGGTACAATGAGCAGTTCTTC; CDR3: CASSARLAGYNEQFF
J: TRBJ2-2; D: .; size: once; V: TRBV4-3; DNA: TGCGCCAGCAGAAGTTTTGCTAACACCGGGGAGCTGTTTTTT; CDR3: CASRSFANTGELFF
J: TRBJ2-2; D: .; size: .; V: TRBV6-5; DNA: TGTGCCAGCACCTCGGCCGCAAACACCGGGGAGCTGTTTTTT; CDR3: CASTSAANTGELFF
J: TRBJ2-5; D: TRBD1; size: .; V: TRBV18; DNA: TGTGCCAGCTCACCACAACAGGGGGGCTCTGAGACCCAGTACTTC; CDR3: CASSPQQGGSETQYF
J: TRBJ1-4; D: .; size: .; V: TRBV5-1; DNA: TGCGCCAGCAGCTTGTTTTCGGGGGGCGGAGAGGAAAAACTGTTTTTT; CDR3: CASSLFSGGGEEKLFF
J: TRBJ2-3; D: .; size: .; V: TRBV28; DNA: TGTGCCAGCAGTCTCCGACCCGACGATACGCAGTATTTT; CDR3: CASSLRPDDTQYF
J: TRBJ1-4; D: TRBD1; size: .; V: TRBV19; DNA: TGTGCCAGTAGCCGGGACAGGGACAGAGAAAAACTGTTTTTT; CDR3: CASSRDRDREKLFF
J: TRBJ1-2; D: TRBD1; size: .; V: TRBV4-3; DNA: TGCGCCAGCAGCCAATCACGGACAGGGGGCATCTATGGCTACACCTTC; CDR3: CASSQSRTGGIYGYTF
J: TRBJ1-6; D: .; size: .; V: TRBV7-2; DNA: TGTGCCAGCAGCCCCCCTACAGTTTATAATTCACCCCTCCACTTT; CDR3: CASSPPTVYNSPLHF
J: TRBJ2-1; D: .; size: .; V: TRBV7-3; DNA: TGTGCCAGCAGCTTAATATCAGGGATCTTAGGACAAGACAATGAGCAGTTCTTC; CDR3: CASSLISGILGQDNEQFF
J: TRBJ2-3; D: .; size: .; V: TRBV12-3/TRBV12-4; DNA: TGTGCCAGCAGTTTTGGTGGGTGGGATACGCAGTATTTT; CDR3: CASSFGGWDTQYF
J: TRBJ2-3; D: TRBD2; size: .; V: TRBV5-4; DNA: TGTGCCAGCAGCAGGACTAGCGACGCAGATACGCAGTATTTT; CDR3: CASSRTSDADTQYF
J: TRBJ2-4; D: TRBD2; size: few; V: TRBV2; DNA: TGTGCCAGCAGTGCTAGCGGGGGTGTTGTAGCCAAAAACATTCAGTACTTC; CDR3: CASSASGGVVAKNIQYF